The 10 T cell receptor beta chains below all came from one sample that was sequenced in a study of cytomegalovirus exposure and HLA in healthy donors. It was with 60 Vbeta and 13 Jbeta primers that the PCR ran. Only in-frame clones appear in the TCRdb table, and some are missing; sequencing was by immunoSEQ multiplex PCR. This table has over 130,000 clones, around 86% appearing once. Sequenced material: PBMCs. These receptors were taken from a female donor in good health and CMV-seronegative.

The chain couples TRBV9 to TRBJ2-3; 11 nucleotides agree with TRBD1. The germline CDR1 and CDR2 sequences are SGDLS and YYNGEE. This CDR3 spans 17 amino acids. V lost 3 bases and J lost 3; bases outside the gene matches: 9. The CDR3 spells CASSAQDRGLSTDTQYF. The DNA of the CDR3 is TGTGCCAGCAGCGCCCAGGACAGGGGGCTATCGACAGATACGCAGTATTTT.

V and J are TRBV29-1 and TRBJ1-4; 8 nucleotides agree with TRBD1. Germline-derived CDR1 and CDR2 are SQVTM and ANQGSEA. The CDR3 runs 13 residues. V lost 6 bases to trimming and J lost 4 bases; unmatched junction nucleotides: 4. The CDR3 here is CSVTGGNNEKLFF. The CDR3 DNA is TGCAGCGTAACAGGGGGTAATAATGAAAAACTGTTTTTT. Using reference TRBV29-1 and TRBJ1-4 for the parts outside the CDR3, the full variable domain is SAVISQKPSRDICQRGTSLTIQCQVDSQVTMMFWYRQQPGQSLTLIATANQGSEATYESGFVIDKFPISRPNLTFSTLTVSNMSPEDSSIYLCSVTGGNNEKLFFGSGTQLSVL.

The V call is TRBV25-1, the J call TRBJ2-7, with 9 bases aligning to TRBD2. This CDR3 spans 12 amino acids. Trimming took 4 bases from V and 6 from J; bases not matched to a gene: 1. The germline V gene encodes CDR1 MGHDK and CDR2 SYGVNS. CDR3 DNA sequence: TGTGCCAGCAGTGGGACTAGCGCCGAGCAGTACTTC. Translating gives CASSGTSAEQYF.

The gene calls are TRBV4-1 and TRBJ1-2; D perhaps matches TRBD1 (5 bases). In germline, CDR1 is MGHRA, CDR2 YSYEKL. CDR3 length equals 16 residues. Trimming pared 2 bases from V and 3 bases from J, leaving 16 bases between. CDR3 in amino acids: CASSQNPGLSYYGYTF. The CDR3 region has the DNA TGCGCCAGCAGCCAAAATCCAGGGTTAAGTTACTATGGCTACACCTTC.

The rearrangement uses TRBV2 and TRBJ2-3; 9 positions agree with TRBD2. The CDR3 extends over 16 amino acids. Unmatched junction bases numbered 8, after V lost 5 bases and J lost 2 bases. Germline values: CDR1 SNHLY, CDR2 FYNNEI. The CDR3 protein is CASSPSSGAPTDTQYF. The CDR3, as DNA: TGTGCCAGCAGTCCATCTAGCGGGGCCCCCACAGATACGCAGTATTTT.

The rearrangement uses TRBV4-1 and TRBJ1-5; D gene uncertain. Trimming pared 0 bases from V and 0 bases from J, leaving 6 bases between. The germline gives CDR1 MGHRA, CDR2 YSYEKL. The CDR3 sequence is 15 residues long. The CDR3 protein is CASSQDTYSNQPQHF. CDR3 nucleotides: TGCGCCAGCAGCCAAGACACTTATAGCAATCAGCCCCAGCATTTT.

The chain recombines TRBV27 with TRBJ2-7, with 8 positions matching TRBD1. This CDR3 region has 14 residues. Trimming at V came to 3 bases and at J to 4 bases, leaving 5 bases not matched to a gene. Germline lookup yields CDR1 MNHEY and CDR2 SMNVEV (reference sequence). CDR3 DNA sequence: TGTGCCAGCAGTTTCGGACAGGGAGGATACGAGCAGTACTTC. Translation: CASSFGQGGYEQYF.

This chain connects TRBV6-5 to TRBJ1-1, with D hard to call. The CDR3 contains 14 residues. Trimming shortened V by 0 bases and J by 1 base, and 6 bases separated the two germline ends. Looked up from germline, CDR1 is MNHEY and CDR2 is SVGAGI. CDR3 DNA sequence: TGTGCCAGCAGTTACTCGACTGAGAACACTGAAGCTTTCTTT. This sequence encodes CASSYSTENTEAFF.

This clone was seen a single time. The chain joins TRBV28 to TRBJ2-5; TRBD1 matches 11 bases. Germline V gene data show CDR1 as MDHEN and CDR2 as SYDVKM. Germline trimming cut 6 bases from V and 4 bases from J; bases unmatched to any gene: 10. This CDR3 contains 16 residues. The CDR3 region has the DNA TGTGCCAGCAGCTTACCGGGACAGGGGGATGGAGAGACCCAGTACTTC. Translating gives CASSLPGQGDGETQYF. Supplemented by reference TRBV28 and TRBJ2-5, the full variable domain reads DVKVTQSSRYLVKRTGEKVFLECVQDMDHENMFWYRQDPGLGLRLIYFSYDVKMKEKGDIPEGYSVSREKKERFSLILESASTNQTSMYLCASSLPGQGDGETQYFGPGTRLLVL.

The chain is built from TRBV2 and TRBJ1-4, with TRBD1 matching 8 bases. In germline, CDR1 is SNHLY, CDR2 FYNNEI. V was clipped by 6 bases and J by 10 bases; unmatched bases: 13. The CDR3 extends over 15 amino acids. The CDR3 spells CASSETGGGLGKLFF. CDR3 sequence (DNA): TGTGCCAGCAGCGAAACAGGGGGAGGGTTGGGAAAACTGTTTTTT.